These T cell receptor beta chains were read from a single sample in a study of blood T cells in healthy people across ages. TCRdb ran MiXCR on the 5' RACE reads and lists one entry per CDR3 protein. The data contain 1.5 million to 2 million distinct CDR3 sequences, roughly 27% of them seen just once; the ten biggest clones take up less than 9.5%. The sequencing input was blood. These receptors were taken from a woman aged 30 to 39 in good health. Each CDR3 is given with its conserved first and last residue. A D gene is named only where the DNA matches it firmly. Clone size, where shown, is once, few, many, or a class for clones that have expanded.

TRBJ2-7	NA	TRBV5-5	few	CASSLVVPLGEQYF	TGTGCCAGCAGCTTGGTGGTACCCCTGGGCGAGCAGTACTTC
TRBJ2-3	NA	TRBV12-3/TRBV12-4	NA	CASSNRQGTDTQYF	TGTGCCAGCAGCAACCGACAGGGCACAGATACGCAGTATTTT
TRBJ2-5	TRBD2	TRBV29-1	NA	CSVAGTSLNQETQYF	TGCAGCGTCGCCGGGACTAGCTTAAACCAAGAGACCCAGTACTTC
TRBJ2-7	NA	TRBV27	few	CASKTNGIPYEQYF	TGTGCCAGCAAAACAAACGGGATTCCCTACGAGCAGTACTTC
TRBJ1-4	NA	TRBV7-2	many	CASSLGAGQVNEKLFF	TGTGCCAGCAGCTTAGGGGCGGGGCAAGTTAATGAAAAACTGTTTTTT
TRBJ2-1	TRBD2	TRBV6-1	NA	CASSRGMRGRAKTSYNEQFF	TGTGCCAGCAGTCGGGGGATGCGCGGGAGGGCCAAAACTTCCTACAATGAGCAGTTCTTC
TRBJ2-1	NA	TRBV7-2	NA	CASSLRPGRLDEQFF	TGTGCCAGCAGCTTAAGGCCGGGACGATTGGATGAGCAGTTCTTC
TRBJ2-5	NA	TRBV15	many	CATSREEQTQETQYF	TGTGCCACCAGCAGAGAGGAACAAACACAAGAGACCCAGTACTTC
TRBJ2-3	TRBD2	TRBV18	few	CASSPGEGRLDTQYF	TGTGCCAGCTCACCGGGGGAGGGCCGTTTAGATACGCAGTATTTT
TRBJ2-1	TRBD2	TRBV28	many	CASSFQRGYNEQFF	TGTGCCAGCAGTTTCCAGCGGGGCTACAATGAGCAGTTCTTC
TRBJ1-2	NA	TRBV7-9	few	CASSYQERLAYTF	TGTGCCAGCAGCTACCAGGAAAGGTTGGCCTACACCTTC
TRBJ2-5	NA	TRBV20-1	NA	CSAPRTGAQETQYF	TGCAGTGCTCCCCGTACGGGAGCCCAAGAGACCCAGTACTTC
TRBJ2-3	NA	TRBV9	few	CASSVGQGIDTQYF	TGTGCCAGCAGCGTAGGCCAGGGAATAGATACGCAGTATTTT
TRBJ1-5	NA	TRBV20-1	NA	CNARTGRDYSNQPQHF	TGCAATGCTAGAACTGGGAGGGACTATAGCAATCAGCCCCAGCATTTT
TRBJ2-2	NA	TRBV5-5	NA	CASTLGGGQNTGELFF	TGTGCCAGCACTCTCGGCGGGGGACAGAACACCGGGGAGCTGTTTTTT
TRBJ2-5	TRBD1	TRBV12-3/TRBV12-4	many	CASSFRDRGQTQYF	TGTGCCAGCAGTTTCCGGGACAGGGGTCAGACCCAGTACTTC
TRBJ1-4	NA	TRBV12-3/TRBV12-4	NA	CASSSPPGREKLFF	TGTGCCAGCAGTTCCCCCCCAGGCAGGGAAAAACTGTTTTTT
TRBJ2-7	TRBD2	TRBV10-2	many	CASRHSGSSYEQYF	TGCGCCAGCAGACATAGCGGGAGTTCCTACGAGCAGTACTTC
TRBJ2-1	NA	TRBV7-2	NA	CASSLNGFFQLGGNNEQFF	TGTGCCAGCAGCTTGAACGGGTTTTTCCAGCTAGGCGGGAACAATGAGCAGTTCTTC
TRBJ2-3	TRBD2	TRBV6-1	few	CASRFTSGRGTDTQYF	TGTGCCAGCAGATTTACTAGCGGGAGGGGCACAGATACGCAGTATTTT
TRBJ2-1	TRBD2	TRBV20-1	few	CSARDPGLGNEQFF	TGCAGTGCTAGAGATCCTGGACTAGGCAATGAGCAGTTCTTC
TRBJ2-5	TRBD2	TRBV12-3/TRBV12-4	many	CASRLAGGETQYF	TGTGCCAGCAGACTAGCGGGGGGCGAGACCCAGTACTTC
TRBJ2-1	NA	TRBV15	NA	CATSHRVGEQFF	TGTGCCACCAGTCACAGGGTAGGTGAGCAGTTCTTC
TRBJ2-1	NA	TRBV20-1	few	CSARGGRDEQFF	TGCAGTGCTAGGGGGGGTCGAGATGAGCAGTTCTTC
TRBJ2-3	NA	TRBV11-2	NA	CASSLVSQAWTDTQYF	TGTGCCAGCAGCTTAGTGTCACAGGCGTGGACAGATACGCAGTATTTT
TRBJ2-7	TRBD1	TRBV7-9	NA	CASTPGQSCEQYF	TGTGCCAGCACCCCGGGACAGTCCTGCGAGCAGTACTTC
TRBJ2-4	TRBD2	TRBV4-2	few	CASSQEPGVAGRIQYF	TGTGCCAGCAGCCAAGAGCCCGGGGTAGCGGGGCGCATTCAGTACTTC
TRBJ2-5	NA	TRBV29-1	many	CSDDQEQETQYF	TGCAGCGACGACCAGGAGCAAGAGACCCAGTACTTC